Each of the 32 T cell receptor beta chains below was sequenced from the same sample in a study of cytomegalovirus exposure and HLA in healthy donors. PCR employed 60 Vbeta and 13 Jbeta primers. Generated by immunoSEQ multiplex PCR, the TCRdb table keeps only in-frame clones and is missing some. The table has 110,000 to 150,000 clones, 75% to 80% seen once. The sample taken for sequencing was PBMCs. These TCRs come from a woman younger than 45 in good health and CMV-seronegative.

The chain recombines TRBV5-1 with TRBJ2-1; tentative D call: TRBD1 (5 bases). Looked up from germline, CDR1 is SGHRS and CDR2 is YFSETQ. V was clipped by 4 bases and J by 6 bases, with 20 bases between them. This CDR3 has 16 amino acids. As DNA, the CDR3 is TGCGCCAGCAGCCCTACTCAAGGGGTTAAGAGCAATGAGCAGTTCTTC. Protein product: CASSPTQGVKSNEQFF. Full variable domain (remainder filled in from reference TRBV5-1 and TRBJ2-1): KAGVTQTPRYLIKTRGQQVTLSCSPISGHRSVSWYQQTPGQGLQFLFEYFSETQRNKGNFPGRFSGRQFSNSRSEMNVSTLELGDSALYLCASSPTQGVKSNEQFFGPGTRLTVL.

The count of this clone is one. V and J are TRBV9 and TRBJ1-3, with D uncertain. Trimming pared 0 bases from V and 4 bases from J, leaving 8 bases between. The CDR3 covers 14 residues. Germline-derived CDR1 and CDR2 are SGDLS and YYNGEE. The CDR3 region is CASSVEILGNTIYF. Written as DNA, the CDR3 is TGTGCCAGCAGCGTAGAAATCCTAGGAAACACCATATATTTT.

The chain joins TRBV27 to TRBJ2-7, with TRBD1 matching 10 bases. J lost 5 bases, V lost 3 bases, and 4 bases had no gene match. The CDR3 is 14 amino acids. Germline V CDR1 and CDR2: MNHEY, SMNVEV (reference sequence). CDR3 nucleotides: TGTGCCAGCAGTTTCGGGACAGGGGCGCACGAGCAGTACTTC. It translates to CASSFGTGAHEQYF.

The chain links TRBV9 to TRBJ2-7, with 10 positions matching TRBD1. The CDR3 covers 15 residues. CDR1 SGDLS and CDR2 YYNGEE come from the germline V gene. The J segment lost 5 bases and the V segment lost 4 bases, leaving 9 bases of the junction unmatched. The CDR3 coding sequence is TGTGCCAGCAGCCCGCGATTGACAGGGGGCCACGAGCAGTACTTC. Translated: CASSPRLTGGHEQYF. The full variable domain, in which reference TRBV9 and TRBJ2-7 provide the parts outside the CDR3, is DSGVTQTPKHLITATGQRVTLRCSPRSGDLSVYWYQQSLDQGLQFLIQYYNGEERAKGNILERFSAQQFPDLHSELNLSSLELGDSALYFCASSPRLTGGHEQYFGPGTRLTVT.

This clone was counted a single time. The sample contains more than one DNA sequence encoding this CDR3. V is TRBV27 and J is TRBJ1-6; TRBD1 is a possible D gene (6 bases). CDR1 MNHEY and CDR2 SMNVEV come from the germline V gene (reference sequence). V lost 5 bases and J 0 bases, leaving 17 bases between the germline ends. This CDR3 is built from 18 residues. CDR3 loop: CASSLRGTPSSYNSPLHF. The DNA for the CDR3 is TGTGCCAGCAGTCTGAGGGGGACGCCGAGCTCCTATAATTCACCCCTCCACTTT.

This chain uses TRBV5-4 with TRBJ1-1, with D maybe TRBD1 (5 bases). CDR3 length: 13 amino acids. The germline V gene has CDR1 SGHNT and CDR2 YYREEE (reference sequence). V lost 0 bases, J lost 4 bases, and 7 bases lay in between. CDR3 in DNA: TGTGCCAGCAGCTTGGAAGGGGCCACTGAAGCTTTCTTT. It encodes CASSLEGATEAFF.

This clone is a singleton in its sample. This rearrangement joins TRBV5-8 to TRBJ2-7; possibly TRBD2 for D (6 bases). The germline CDR1 and CDR2 sequences are SGHTS and YDEGEE. V was trimmed by 3 bases and J by 6 bases, leaving 22 bases between them. The CDR3 has 16 residues. The CDR3 protein is CASSSPAALARREQYF. As DNA, the CDR3 is TGTGCCAGCAGCTCACCCGCCGCACTAGCACGTCGCGAGCAGTACTTC.

This chain links TRBV7-3 with TRBJ1-1, with no clear D. Trimming stripped 3 bases from V and 5 bases from J, with 16 bases between. The CDR3 is 15 residues long. The germline V gene has CDR1 SGHTA and CDR2 FQGTGA. As DNA, the CDR3 is TGTGCCAGCAGCTTCCTCCCGGGGAGGGAAACTGAAGCTTTCTTT. It specifies CASSFLPGRETEAFF.

On this clone: One end of the junction varies from germline; a read error may be responsible. This chain links TRBV7-2 with TRBJ1-2; 9 bases are a match to TRBD1. The V gene's germline CDR1 is SGHTA and CDR2 FQGNSA. This CDR3 has 15 amino acids. The CDR3 spells CVSSSWDRASYGYTF. In DNA, the CDR3 is TGTGTCAGCAGCTCGTGGGACAGGGCAAGCTATGGCTACACCTTC.

The chain recombines TRBV5-4 with TRBJ1-6; 8 nucleotides match TRBD1. Germline lookup yields CDR1 SGHNT and CDR2 YYREEE (reference sequence). V dropped 5 bases and J dropped 11; count of bases not matched to a gene: 12. The CDR3 sequence is 15 residues long. CDR3 sequence (DNA): TGTGCCAGCAGATGGACAGGGAGAGTGAATCCACCCCTCCACTTT. Protein product: CASRWTGRVNPPLHF.

This clone was recorded only once. CDR3 sequence reads: CASSKQNSGNTIYF. Here the CDR3 DNA reads TGTGCCAGCAGTAAACAGAACTCTGGAAACACCATATATTTT. V gene TRBV27 combines with J gene TRBJ1-3; D not certain. V dropped 5 bases and J dropped 0 bases, with 8 bases sitting between them. This CDR3 is built from 14 residues. The germline CDR1 and CDR2 sequences are MNHEY and SMNVEV (reference sequence).

This chain links TRBV5-1 with TRBJ1-2; D gene unclear. Germline V gene lookup returns CDR1 SGHRS and CDR2 YFSETQ. The CDR3 length is 14 residues. Between the trimmed V and J ends, which lost 2 bases and 0 bases, there was a span of 8 bases. CDR3 bases: TGCGCCAGCAGCTTCGGGGATTCTAACTATGGCTACACCTTC. Its translation is CASSFGDSNYGYTF. Combining the CDR3 with reference TRBV5-1 and TRBJ1-2 gives the whole variable domain KAGVTQTPRYLIKTRGQQVTLSCSPISGHRSVSWYQQTPGQGLQFLFEYFSETQRNKGNFPGRFSGRQFSNSRSEMNVSTLELGDSALYLCASSFGDSNYGYTFGSGTRLTVV.

This clone was found a few times. This chain uses TRBV7-3 with TRBJ1-2, with D perhaps TRBD1 (5 bases). With 6 bases removed from V and 4 bases from J, the gap between germline ends came to 12 bases. The CDR3 consists of 13 residues. Per the germline V gene, CDR1 is SGHTA and CDR2 is FQGTGA. The CDR3 DNA sequence: TGTGCCAGCAGTTTGGGGGGGTCCTATGGCTACACCTTC. It specifies CASSLGGSYGYTF.

Note on this clone: The junction departs from germline at one end; a sequencing error may be responsible. The chain carries TRBV30 and TRBJ2-7; TRBD1 matches 8 bases. CDR1 is GTSNPN and CDR2 is SVGIG in the germline V gene (reference sequence). The CDR3 is 11 residues long. CDR3 sequence (DNA): TGTGCCTGGAGTTTAAGACAGGGGAGACACTTC. Protein: CAWSLRQGRHF. Full variable domain (rest looked up from reference TRBV30 and TRBJ2-7): SQTIHQWPATLVQPVGSPLSLECTVEGTSNPNLYWYRQAAGRGLQLLFYSVGIGQISSEVPQNLSASRPQDRQFILSSKKLLLSDSGFYLCAWSLRQGRHFGPGTRLTVT.

Comments on this clone: The same CDR3 arises from other DNA sequences in this sample as well. The rearrangement uses TRBV19 and TRBJ1-2, with 7 bases identical to TRBD1. The CDR3 has 12 amino acids. The trim removed 3 bases at V and 6 bases at J, leaving 1 base unmatched. Germline CDR1 is LNHDA and CDR2 is SQIVND (reference sequence). The CDR3 loop is CASSIGQDGYTF. The CDR3 bases are TGTGCCAGTAGTATTGGACAGGATGGCTACACCTTC.

The gene calls are TRBV7-9 and TRBJ1-1; 8 nucleotides match TRBD1. Trimming cost V 5 bases and J 10 bases; bases outside gene matches: 3. CDR1 SEHNR and CDR2 FQNEAQ come from the germline V gene (reference sequence). This CDR3 has 11 amino acids. CDR3: CASSPDRVAFF. CDR3 coding DNA: TGTGCCAGCAGCCCGGACAGGGTAGCTTTCTTT.

The rearrangement links TRBV27 to TRBJ1-1; a possible D gene is TRBD1 (5 bases). The CDR3 is 15 residues long. Germline values: CDR1 MNHEY, CDR2 SMNVEV (reference sequence). V gave up 3 bases and J gave up 0 bases, with 11 bases separating them. CDR3 coding DNA: TGTGCCAGCAGTTTTCGGCGGGGGATGAACACTGAAGCTTTCTTT. Residues: CASSFRRGMNTEAFF.

The chain employs TRBV14 and TRBJ2-3, with TRBD1 matching 7 bases. V lost 1 base to trimming and J lost 11 bases; unmatched junction nucleotides: 3. This CDR3 comprises 12 residues. The V gene's germline CDR1 is SGHDN and CDR2 FVKESK. DNA for the CDR3: TGTGCCAGCAGCCAAGGGACAGGAAAGCAGTATTTT. This sequence encodes CASSQGTGKQYF.

This chain connects TRBV7-9 to TRBJ2-5; D may be TRBD2 (6 bases). V lost 7 bases, J lost 7 bases, and 16 bases lay in between. This CDR3 region has 13 residues. CDR1 is SEHNR and CDR2 is FQNEAQ in the germline V gene (reference sequence). The CDR3 sequence: CASKEGPLGTQYF. CDR3 nucleotide sequence: TGTGCCAGCAAGGAGGGGCCACTGGGGACCCAGTACTTC.

The V call is TRBV11-2, the J call TRBJ2-2; possible D gene TRBD1, 5 bases. Between the trimmed V and J ends, which lost 1 base and 5 bases, there was a span of 8 bases. The CDR3 has 14 amino acids. The germline V gene has CDR1 SGHAT and CDR2 FQNNGV. The CDR3 sequence: CASSLVPGTGELFF. As DNA, the CDR3 is TGTGCCAGCAGCTTAGTCCCAGGGACCGGGGAGCTGTTTTTT.

The rearrangement joins TRBV5-1 to TRBJ1-3, with D possibly TRBD1 on 5 matching bases. The CDR3 spans 14 residues. CDR1 SGHRS and CDR2 YFSETQ come from the germline V gene. V was clipped by 5 bases and J by 2 bases, with 11 bases between them. CDR3 nucleotide sequence: TGCGCCAGCAGTCAGGGCTCCCCTGGAAACACCATATATTTT. Encoded protein: CASSQGSPGNTIYF.

The chain uses TRBV7-9 and TRBJ2-1; TRBD2 matches at 15 bases. With 7 bases clipped from V and 7 bases from J, the junction kept 17 bases outside the gene matches. The CDR3 has 19 amino acids. The V gene's germline CDR1 is SEHNR and CDR2 FQNEAQ (reference sequence). The CDR3 region is CASTNEPGTSGGFFNEQFF. DNA for the CDR3: TGTGCCAGCACTAACGAACCTGGGACTAGCGGGGGGTTTTTTAATGAGCAGTTCTTC.

The chain recombines TRBV2 with TRBJ1-2, with no clear D. This CDR3 has 14 amino acids. From germline, CDR1 is SNHLY and CDR2 FYNNEI. Trimming removed 3 bases from V and 5 bases from J, with 13 bases in between. CDR3: CASSDNTGIYGYTF. DNA for the CDR3: TGTGCCAGCAGTGATAATACGGGGATATATGGCTACACCTTC. The full variable domain, with the rest looked up from reference TRBV2 and TRBJ1-2, is EPEVTQTPSHQVTQMGQEVILRCVPISNHLYFYWYRQILGQKVEFLVSFYNNEISEKSEIFDDQFSVERPDGSNFTLKIRSTKLEDSAMYFCASSDNTGIYGYTFGSGTRLTVV.

The chain recombines TRBV5-6 with TRBJ1-2; 7 bases are shared with TRBD1. The CDR3 spans 16 residues. Germline V gene sequence: CDR1 SGHDT, CDR2 YYEEEE. V was clipped by 5 bases and J by 3 bases; unmatched bases: 13. This CDR3 reads CASSPTEATGDYGYTF. CDR3 DNA sequence: TGTGCCAGCAGTCCCACGGAGGCCACAGGGGACTATGGCTACACCTTC.

V gene TRBV7-3 combines with J gene TRBJ2-2, with D possibly being TRBD1 (6 bases). The CDR3 runs 14 residues. Trimming removed 4 bases from V and 6 bases from J, with 12 bases in between. Germline V gene lookup returns CDR1 SGHTA and CDR2 FQGTGA. DNA of the CDR3: TGTGCCAGCAGCTCCGACAGGACCTCCGGGGAGCTGTTTTTT. This translates into CASSSDRTSGELFF.

The V and J genes are TRBV5-1 and TRBJ2-5; weak D call: TRBD2 (5 bases). The end of the DNA fits TRBJ2-7 better, so the J call may be wrong. The CDR3 length is 13 residues. Germline V gives CDR1 SGHRS, CDR2 YFSETQ. The CDR3 nucleotides are TGCGCCAGCAGCTCCGGACTGAACTACGAGCAGTACTTC. This codes for CASSSGLNYEQYF.

In nucleotides, the CDR3 is TGTGCCAGCAGTTCTCGGACACCGACTGAAGCTTTCTTT. It specifies CASSSRTPTEAFF. The genes are TRBV6-1 and TRBJ1-1; D might be TRBD1 (5 bases). The CDR3 consists of 13 residues. Trimming took off 5 bases at V and 5 bases at J, with 12 bases between the two ends. Germline-derived CDR1 and CDR2 are MNHNS and SASEGT.

The chain has TRBV19 and TRBJ2-7, with D perhaps TRBD2 (5 bases). This CDR3 has 13 residues. Trimming took off 3 bases at V and 2 bases at J, with 8 bases between the two ends. Germline V gene data show CDR1 as LNHDA and CDR2 as SQIVND (reference sequence). The CDR3 nucleotides are TGTGCCAGTAGTATCGCTAGCCCCTACGAGCAGTACTTC. The encoded protein is CASSIASPYEQYF.

The chain employs TRBV6-5 and TRBJ2-1, with 10 bases identical to TRBD2. This CDR3 is 16 amino acids long. Germline values: CDR1 MNHEY, CDR2 SVGAGI. The J segment lost 7 bases and the V segment lost 4 bases, leaving 10 bases of the junction unmatched. CDR3: CASSSLAGATGNEQFF. The DNA of the CDR3 is TGTGCCAGCAGTTCCCTAGCGGGGGCGACCGGGAATGAGCAGTTCTTC.

J is TRBJ1-4 and V is TRBV6-1, with TRBD1 matching over 7 bases. Trimming cost V 4 bases and J 8 bases; bases outside gene matches: 10. There are 15 residues in the CDR3. In germline, CDR1 is MNHNS, CDR2 SASEGT. The chain's CDR3 is CASSGQGFGIEKLFF. CDR3 nucleotide sequence: TGTGCCAGCAGTGGACAGGGTTTTGGAATCGAAAAACTGTTTTTT.

The rearrangement joins TRBV7-2 to TRBJ1-1; 8 positions match TRBD1. CDR3 size: 14 residues. V was pared by 5 bases and J by 3 bases, with 5 bases of the junction left unmatched. The germline V gene has CDR1 SGHTA and CDR2 FQGNSA. CDR3 amino acids: CASSLRQGHTEAFF. The CDR3, as DNA: TGTGCCAGCAGCCTGAGACAGGGGCACACTGAAGCTTTCTTT.

V and J are TRBV5-1 and TRBJ2-5; D call uncertain. The V end lost 0 bases, the J end lost 5 bases, and 8 bases lay between the germline ends. The CDR3 sequence is 13 residues long. Germline V gene data show CDR1 as SGHRS and CDR2 as YFSETQ. The CDR3 is CASSLGQAETQYF. The CDR3 coding sequence is TGCGCCAGCAGCTTGGGGCAGGCGGAGACCCAGTACTTC.